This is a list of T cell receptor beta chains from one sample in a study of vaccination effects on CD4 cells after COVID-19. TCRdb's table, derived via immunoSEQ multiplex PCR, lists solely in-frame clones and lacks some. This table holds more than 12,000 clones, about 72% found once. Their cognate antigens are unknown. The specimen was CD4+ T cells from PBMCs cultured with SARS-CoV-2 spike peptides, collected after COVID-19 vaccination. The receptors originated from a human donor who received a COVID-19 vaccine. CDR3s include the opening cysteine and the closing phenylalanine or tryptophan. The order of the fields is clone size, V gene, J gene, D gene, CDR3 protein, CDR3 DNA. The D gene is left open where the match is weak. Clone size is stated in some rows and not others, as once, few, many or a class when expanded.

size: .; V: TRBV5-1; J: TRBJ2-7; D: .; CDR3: CASRDGQGPLYEQYF; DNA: TGCGCCAGCAGAGATGGGCAGGGACCTCTCTACGAGCAGTACTTC
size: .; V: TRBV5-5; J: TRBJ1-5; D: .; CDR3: CASSLRPGNQPQHF; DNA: TGTGCCAGCAGCCTACGACCGGGCAATCAGCCCCAGCATTTT
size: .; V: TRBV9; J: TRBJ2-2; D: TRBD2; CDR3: CASSPRLATNTGELFF; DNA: TGTGCCAGCAGCCCACGACTAGCGACAAACACCGGGGAGCTGTTTTTT
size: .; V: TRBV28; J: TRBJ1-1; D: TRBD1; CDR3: CASSRYRGGRTEAFF; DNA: TGTGCCAGCAGTCGCTACAGGGGAGGTAGGACTGAAGCTTTCTTT
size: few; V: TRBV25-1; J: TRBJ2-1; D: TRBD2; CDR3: CASSEGRLADYNEQFF; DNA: TGTGCCAGCAGTGAAGGTAGGCTAGCGGACTACAATGAGCAGTTCTTC
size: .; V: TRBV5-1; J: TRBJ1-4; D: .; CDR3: CASSLGPINEKLFF; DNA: TGCGCCAGCAGCTTGGGACCGATTAATGAAAAACTGTTTTTT
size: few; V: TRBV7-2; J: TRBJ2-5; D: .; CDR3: CASSLGTTKETQYF; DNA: TGTGCCAGCAGCCTCGGGACAACCAAAGAGACCCAGTACTTC
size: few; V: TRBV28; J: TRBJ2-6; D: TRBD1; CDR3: CASETGVGANVLTF; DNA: TGTGCCAGCGAGACAGGGGTTGGGGCCAACGTCCTGACTTTC
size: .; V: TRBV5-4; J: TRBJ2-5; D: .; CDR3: CASSVSGTSKETQYF; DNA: TGTGCCAGCAGCGTCTCCGGGACTTCAAAAGAGACCCAGTACTTC
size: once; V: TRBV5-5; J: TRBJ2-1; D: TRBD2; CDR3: CASSGGLAGAYNEQFF; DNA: TGTGCCAGCAGCGGGGGACTAGCGGGTGCTTACAATGAGCAGTTCTTC
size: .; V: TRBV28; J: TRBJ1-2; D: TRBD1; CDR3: CASSGTGGSRDGYTF; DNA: TGTGCCAGTTCTGGGACAGGGGGCTCTAGGGATGGCTACACCTTC
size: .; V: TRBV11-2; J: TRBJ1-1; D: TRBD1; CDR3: CASSLGRDRGGTEAFF; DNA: TGTGCCAGCAGCTTAGGACGGGACAGGGGTGGGACTGAAGCTTTCTTT
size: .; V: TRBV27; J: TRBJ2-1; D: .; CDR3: CASSFVLLTSYNEQFF; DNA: TGTGCCAGCAGTTTTGTTCTGTTGACCTCCTACAATGAGCAGTTCTTC
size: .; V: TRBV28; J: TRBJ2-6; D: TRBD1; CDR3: CASSLLQGAGANVLTF; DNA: TGTGCCAGCAGTTTATTACAGGGGGCTGGGGCCAACGTCCTGACTTTC
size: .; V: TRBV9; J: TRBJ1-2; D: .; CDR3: CASSVNSAGAYGYTF; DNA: TGTGCCAGCAGCGTAAACTCGGCAGGGGCCTATGGCTACACCTTC
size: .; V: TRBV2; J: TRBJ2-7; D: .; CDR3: CASRRGTGWLEQYF; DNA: TGTGCCAGCAGACGCGGGACCGGCTGGCTCGAGCAGTACTTC
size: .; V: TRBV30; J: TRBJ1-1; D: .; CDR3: CAWSGSGSLMNTEAFF; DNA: TGTGCCTGGAGTGGGTCAGGGAGTCTCATGAACACTGAAGCTTTCTTT
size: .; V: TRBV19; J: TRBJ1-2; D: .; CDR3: CASSIDHSQGLYGYTF; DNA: TGTGCCAGTAGTATAGACCACTCCCAGGGCCTCTATGGCTACACCTTC
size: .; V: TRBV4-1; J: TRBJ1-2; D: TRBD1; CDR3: CASSQDIWTGKGGYTF; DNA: TGCGCCAGCAGCCAAGACATCTGGACAGGAAAAGGAGGCTACACCTTC
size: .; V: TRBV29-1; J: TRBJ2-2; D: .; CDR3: CSVRVGNTGELFF; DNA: TGCAGCGTTAGGGTCGGAAACACCGGGGAGCTGTTTTTT
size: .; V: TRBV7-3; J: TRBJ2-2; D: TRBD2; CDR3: CASSPIGGFTGELFF; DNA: TGTGCCAGCAGCCCAATCGGGGGGTTCACCGGGGAGCTGTTTTTT
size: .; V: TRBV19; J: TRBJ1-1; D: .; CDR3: CASSRATEAFF; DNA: TGTGCCAGTAGTAGGGCTACTGAAGCTTTCTTT
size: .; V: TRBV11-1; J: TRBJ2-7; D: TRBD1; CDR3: CASSLFRGQGGHEQYF; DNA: TGTGCCAGCAGCTTATTTCGGGGACAGGGGGGCCACGAGCAGTACTTC
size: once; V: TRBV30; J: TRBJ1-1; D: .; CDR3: CASRWGRLNTEAFF; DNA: TGTGCCTCCCGATGGGGCAGGTTGAACACTGAAGCTTTCTTT
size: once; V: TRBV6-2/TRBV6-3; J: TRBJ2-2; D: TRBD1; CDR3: CASSSDRARELFF; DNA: TGTGCCAGCAGTTCCGACAGGGCCAGGGAGCTGTTTTTT
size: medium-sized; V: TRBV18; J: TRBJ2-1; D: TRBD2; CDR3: CASSPGFSGSSYNEQFF; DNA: TGTGCCAGCTCACCCGGATTTAGCGGGAGCTCCTACAATGAGCAGTTCTTC
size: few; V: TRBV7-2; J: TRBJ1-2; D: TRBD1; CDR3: CASTRGQGAFGYTF; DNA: TGTGCCAGTACACGGGGCCAGGGGGCTTTTGGCTACACCTTC
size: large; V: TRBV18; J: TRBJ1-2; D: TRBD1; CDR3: CASSPSTGGDYGYTF; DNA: TGTGCCAGCTCACCCTCGACAGGGGGGGATTATGGCTACACCTTC
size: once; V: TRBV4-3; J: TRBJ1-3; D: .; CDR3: CASSQAPGAGNTIYF; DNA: TGCGCCAGCAGCCAAGCACCGGGGGCTGGAAACACCATATATTTT
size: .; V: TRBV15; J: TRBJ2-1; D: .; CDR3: CATMLLGEQFF; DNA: TGTGCCACCATGCTGCTGGGGGAGCAGTTCTTC
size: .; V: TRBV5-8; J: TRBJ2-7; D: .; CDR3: CASSLGLAAHEQYF; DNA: TGTGCCAGCAGCTTGGGGTTAGCGGCCCACGAGCAGTACTTC
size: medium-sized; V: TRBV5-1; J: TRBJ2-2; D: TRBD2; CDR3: CASSLDARGGGNTGELFF; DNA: TGCGCCAGCAGCTTGGATGCTCGGGGCGGGGGGAACACCGGGGAGCTGTTTTTT
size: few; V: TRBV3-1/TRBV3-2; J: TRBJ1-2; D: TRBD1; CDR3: CASSQGTGASSYTF; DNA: TGTGCCAGCAGCCAAGGGACAGGGGCTAGTAGCTACACCTTC
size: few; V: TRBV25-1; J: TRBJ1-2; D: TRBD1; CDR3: CASSAATGTGGWENGYTF; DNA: TGTGCCAGCAGTGCAGCTACCGGGACAGGGGGTTGGGAAAATGGCTACACCTTC
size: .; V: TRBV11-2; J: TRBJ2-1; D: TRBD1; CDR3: CASSQDRGYNEQFF; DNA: TGTGCCAGCAGCCAAGACAGGGGGTACAATGAGCAGTTCTTC
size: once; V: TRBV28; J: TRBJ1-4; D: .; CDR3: CATNQALYEKLFF; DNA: TGTGCCACCAACCAGGCGTTATATGAAAAACTGTTTTTT
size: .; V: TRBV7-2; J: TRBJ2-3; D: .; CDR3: CASRQTSGGNTDTQYF; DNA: TGTGCCAGCAGACAAACCAGCGGAGGGAACACAGATACGCAGTATTTT
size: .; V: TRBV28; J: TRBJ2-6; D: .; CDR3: CASSLPGTLGANVLTF; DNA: TGTGCCAGCAGTTTGCCCGGGACTCTTGGGGCCAACGTCCTGACTTTC
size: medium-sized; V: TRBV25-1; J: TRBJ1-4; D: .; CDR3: CASSELGAGKKLFF; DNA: TGTGCCAGCAGTGAATTGGGGGCCGGGAAAAAACTGTTTTTT
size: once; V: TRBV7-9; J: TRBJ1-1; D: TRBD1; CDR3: CASSLGTGLGNTEAFF; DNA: TGTGCCAGCAGCTTAGGGACAGGATTAGGGAACACTGAAGCTTTCTTT